This T cell receptor beta chain stems from a study of shared clonotypes between healthy human individuals. Study-level information: Donors consisted of two women and three men between 18 and 49. Study findings and constraints: Generation probabilities of non-shared clonotypes were lower (relative to those shared by all four donors).

A note on this clone: Its specificity is unknown.

Naive CD8 cells were CD45RO-negative, positively selected for CCR7, excluding terminally differentiated effector memory CD45RA+ cells. Caucasian adults residing in Nashville, Tennessee made up all the donors. The CDR3 has 16 amino acids. Each subset's genomic DNA was shared equally among a number of immunoSEQ plates. Clones were sequenced by immunoSEQ multiplex PCR, and TCRdb holds only the in-frame ones, with some missing. This repertoire shows some 1,900,000 clones, roughly 95% found once; its top ten account for around 1.2%. The material sequenced was naive CD8+ T cells sorted from blood. The chain links TRBV12-2 to TRBJ2-7; the table's D call, TRBD2, was not checked against the DNA. TRBV12-2 is termed a pseudogene. The clonotype comes from a man between 18 and 35 years old in good health. CDR3 amino acids: CASRLGTSESSYEQYF. The CDR3 DNA is TGTGCAAGTCGCTTAGGGACTAGCGAAAGCTCCTACGAGCAGTACTTC.